One sample yielded the 26 T cell receptor beta chains listed below, sequenced in a study of blood T cell repertoires in COVID-19. Measured with immunoSEQ multiplex PCR; TCRdb has only the in-frame clones, and not every one. Of some 200,000 clones in the sample, around 90% are singletons; the top ten hold more than 0.95%. Sequenced input: peripheral blood. These receptors were collected from a young man with acute or convalescent COVID-19.

V usage is TRBV7-2 and J usage is TRBJ1-5; D is undetermined. The CDR3 loop spans 12 amino acids. The V end lost 5 bases, the J end lost 6 bases, and 8 bases lay between the germline ends. Germline CDR1 and CDR2: SGHTA and FQGNSA. In DNA, the CDR3 is TGTGCCAGCAGCATAAACGGTCAGCCCCAGCATTTT. This codes for CASSINGQPQHF.

The CDR3 DNA sequence: TGTGCCAGCAGTCCCCAACAAGATTCACCCCTCCACTTT. It translates to CASSPQQDSPLHF. V usage is TRBV6-5 and J usage is TRBJ1-6; unclear D gene. Trimming took 5 bases from V and 8 from J, leaving 10 bases between them. This CDR3 spans 13 amino acids. Germline V gene data show CDR1 as MNHEY and CDR2 as SVGAGI.

The J gene is TRBJ2-7, the V gene TRBV2, with D perhaps TRBD1 (6 bases). V was clipped by 7 bases and J by 3 bases, with 19 bases between them. This CDR3 is built from 15 residues. Germline V gene data show CDR1 as SNHLY and CDR2 as FYNNEI. The CDR3 region has the DNA TGTGCCAGCAATCCCCCCCCAGGGGCCTTCTACGAGCAGTACTTC. Translation gives CASNPPPGAFYEQYF.

The chain uses TRBV6-1 and TRBJ1-2; D is unclear. In germline, CDR1 is MNHNS, CDR2 SASEGT. V shed 3 bases and J shed 5 bases, with 4 bases lying between them. CDR3 length: 11 amino acids. The CDR3 reads CASSERYGYTF. The CDR3 DNA reads TGTGCCAGCAGTGAGAGGTATGGCTACACCTTC.

V is TRBV28 and J is TRBJ1-6; 8 bases line up with TRBD1. There are 16 residues in the CDR3. V shed 5 bases and J 7 bases; nucleotides not matched to a gene: 10. Germline-derived CDR1 and CDR2 are MDHEN and SYDVKM. The CDR3 loop reads CASSLGQGRGNSPLHF. In DNA, the CDR3 is TGTGCCAGCAGTCTCGGACAGGGACGGGGCAATTCACCCCTCCACTTT.

V is TRBV5-6 and J is TRBJ1-2; D gene unclear. This CDR3 contains 16 residues. Germline CDR1 is SGHDT and CDR2 is YYEEEE. Trimming pared 3 bases from V and 4 bases from J, leaving 19 bases between. CDR3 DNA: TGTGCCAGCAGCTCTATTTCCAGCGGCGGGAGCTATGGCTACACCTTC. Translation gives CASSSISSGGSYGYTF.

This clone has a handful of counts. The chain joins TRBV4-1 to TRBJ2-6, with 9 bases matching TRBD1. This CDR3 spans 17 amino acids. The V gene end was trimmed by 4 bases and the J gene end by 0 bases; junction bases not matched to a gene: 4. CDR1 is MGHRA and CDR2 is YSYEKL in the germline V gene. The CDR3 protein is CASSLGQGNSGANVLTF. CDR3 DNA sequence: TGCGCCAGCAGCCTAGGACAGGGGAACTCTGGGGCCAACGTCCTGACTTTC.

This clone appeared once. V is TRBV19 and J is TRBJ2-1; TRBD2 aligns across 8 bases. Germline assignment: CDR1 LNHDA and CDR2 SQIVND (reference sequence). This CDR3 region has 16 residues. J gave up 1 base and V 9 bases, and 11 bases lay outside the gene matches. CDR3 in amino acids: CASSSLSGTSYNEQFF. DNA for the CDR3: TGTGCCAGCAGTTCTCTTAGCGGGACGTCCTACAATGAGCAGTTCTTC.

The chain recombines TRBV6-6 with TRBJ1-5, with D hard to call. V lost 4 bases and J 2 bases, leaving 6 bases between the germline ends. The CDR3 loop spans 13 amino acids. From germline, CDR1 is MNHNY and CDR2 SVGAGI (reference sequence). This CDR3 reads CASSSFGNQPQHF. Here the CDR3 DNA reads TGTGCCAGCAGTTCTTTCGGCAATCAGCCCCAGCATTTT.

This clone appeared once. The V and J genes are TRBV7-9 and TRBJ1-1; 7 nucleotides line up with TRBD1. The CDR3 extends over 13 amino acids. Germline V gives CDR1 SEHNR, CDR2 FQNEAQ (reference sequence). V gave up 8 bases and J gave up 6 bases; unmatched junction bases: 9. In nucleotides, the CDR3 is TGTGCCAGCGGTAAAGGGGGCGCGTCTGAAGCTTTCTTT. Translated, it gives CASGKGGASEAFF.

The chain uses TRBV5-4 and TRBJ2-2, with 9 bases that match TRBD1. V was pared by 3 bases and J by 4 bases, with 13 bases of the junction left unmatched. The CDR3 runs 18 residues. Germline CDR1 reads SGHNT; CDR2 reads YYREEE (reference sequence). The CDR3 DNA is TGTGCCAGCAGCTCGTCTTGGACAGGGGATTTGGTCACCGGGGAGCTGTTTTTT. It specifies CASSSSWTGDLVTGELFF.

This clone was counted many times. The chain carries TRBV3-1 (or the pseudogene TRBV3-2) and TRBJ1-5; weak D call: TRBD1 (6 bases). Germline CDR1 reads LGHDT; CDR2 reads YNNKEL (reference sequence). The V end lost 4 bases, the J end lost 8 bases, and 15 bases lay between the germline ends. The CDR3 is 14 amino acids. The CDR3 DNA reads as TGTGCCAGCAGCCCTACAGGGAGTGTAGAGCCCCAGCATTTT. Protein: CASSPTGSVEPQHF.

V and J are TRBV28 and TRBJ1-6; possibly TRBD1 for D (5 bases). Trimming stripped 4 bases from V and 10 bases from J, with 17 bases between. The CDR3 runs 15 residues. Per the germline V gene, CDR1 is MDHEN and CDR2 is SYDVKM. CDR3 loop: CASSSGLVVDSPLHF. For the CDR3, the DNA is TGTGCCAGCAGTTCAGGGCTAGTAGTAGACTCACCCCTCCACTTT.

This rearrangement joins TRBV21-1 to TRBJ2-3; TRBD2, the D gene given by the table, was not confirmed from the DNA. TRBV21-1 is a pseudogene locus. The CDR3 consists of 16 residues. CDR3 residues: CASSKGREERGGTQYF. CDR3 nucleotide sequence: TGTGCCAGCAGCAAAGGTAGGGAGGAGCGGGGAGGTACGCAGTATTTT.

The chain carries TRBV18 and TRBJ1-6, with 9 positions matching TRBD1. V shed 6 bases, J shed 10 bases, and the junction held 7 bases outside the gene matches. CDR3 length equals 14 residues. Looked up from germline, CDR1 is KGHSH and CDR2 is LQKENI. CDR3 sequence: CASSPGQGESPLHF. CDR3 coding DNA: TGTGCCAGCTCGCCGGGACAGGGAGAATCACCCCTCCACTTT.

This chain joins TRBV20-1 and TRBJ1-2; 11 bases map to TRBD1. Germline assignment: CDR1 DFQATT and CDR2 SNEGSKA (reference sequence). There are 17 residues in the CDR3. The J segment lost 0 bases and the V segment lost 3 bases, leaving 9 bases of the junction unmatched. The CDR3 nucleotides are TGCAGTGCTAGTGCCGGGACAGGGGGTACTACTAACTATGGCTACACCTTC. It translates to CSASAGTGGTTNYGYTF.

The chain recombines TRBV10-2 with TRBJ2-1, with TRBD2 matching over 9 bases. The V gene's germline CDR1 is WSHSY and CDR2 SAAADI. The CDR3 is 12 amino acids. Trimming took 4 bases from V and 15 from J; bases not matched to a gene: 7. The CDR3 reads CASSVLAGPGFF. The CDR3, as DNA: TGCGCCAGCAGTGTCCTAGCGGGACCGGGGTTCTTC.

This rearrangement joins TRBV29-1 to TRBJ2-3; TRBD2 matches at 11 bases. CDR3 length equals 15 residues. Germline V gene sequence: CDR1 SQVTM, CDR2 ANQGSEA. V gave up 5 bases and J gave up 4 bases; unmatched junction bases: 8. DNA for the CDR3: TGCAGCGTTAAATCTAGCGGGGGGTCCGCAGATACGCAGTATTTT. This encodes CSVKSSGGSADTQYF.

The rearrangement joins TRBV18 to TRBJ2-1; TRBD1 matches 9 bases. The germline CDR1 and CDR2 sequences are KGHSH and LQKENI. The CDR3 totals 15 residues. The V segment lost 2 bases and the J segment 5 bases; nucleotides outside the gene matches: 4. CDR3 bases: TGTGCCAGCTCACCAACGAGGACAGGGGACAATGAGCAGTTCTTC. It codes for CASSPTRTGDNEQFF.

The chain links TRBV18 to TRBJ1-6; D call uncertain. V lost 3 bases and J 5 bases, leaving 14 bases between the germline ends. The CDR3 loop spans 16 amino acids. The germline CDR1 and CDR2 sequences are KGHSH and LQKENI. CDR3 coding DNA: TGTGCCAGCTCACCCTCAGTCTCAGGCCATAATTCACCCCTCCACTTT. Translating it yields CASSPSVSGHNSPLHF.

The CDR3 region has the DNA TGTGCCAGCAGCTTGGGACTAGGCGTGGCCGGGGAGCTGTTTTTT. This encodes CASSLGLGVAGELFF. This chain links TRBV11-3 with TRBJ2-2, with 8 bases that match TRBD2. This CDR3 is 15 amino acids long. Germline CDR1 and CDR2: SGHNT and YENEEA. J was trimmed by 6 bases and V by 3 bases; bases with no gene match: 6.

This sequence joins TRBV9 and TRBJ2-2, with TRBD1 matching over 9 bases. The V segment lost 0 bases and the J segment 3 bases; nucleotides outside the gene matches: 3. Germline CDR1 is SGDLS and CDR2 is YYNGEE. The CDR3 has 16 residues. Here the CDR3 DNA reads TGTGCCAGCAGCGTAGCCTGGACAGGGGACACCGGGGAGCTGTTTTTT. It is translated as CASSVAWTGDTGELFF.

J is TRBJ1-2 and V is TRBV9, with 8 positions matching TRBD1. V shed 3 bases and J 5 bases; nucleotides not matched to a gene: 12. This CDR3 spans 16 amino acids. Germline V gene lookup returns CDR1 SGDLS and CDR2 YYNGEE. CDR3 amino acids: CASSGGQGLGGYGYTF. The CDR3 DNA follows: TGTGCCAGCAGCGGAGGACAGGGCCTCGGGGGTTATGGCTACACCTTC.

V and J are TRBV19 and TRBJ2-2; TRBD2 aligns across 7 bases. CDR3 length: 14 residues. The V segment lost 4 bases and the J segment 1 base; nucleotides outside the gene matches: 0. Germline V CDR1 and CDR2: LNHDA, SQIVND (reference sequence). The CDR3 DNA is TGTGCCAGTAGTAGCGGGAGGAACACCGGGGAGCTGTTTTTT. Its translation is CASSSGRNTGELFF.

The rearrangement uses TRBV27 and TRBJ1-3; D perhaps matches TRBD1 (5 bases). V lost 5 bases, J lost 0 bases, and 8 bases lay in between. The CDR3 length is 14 residues. Germline CDR1 reads MNHEY; CDR2 reads SMNVEV (reference sequence). CDR3 sequence (DNA): TGTGCCAGCAGTCTGGGGGGCTCTGGAAACACCATATATTTT. This codes for CASSLGGSGNTIYF.

The chain combines TRBV4-2 with TRBJ2-3; 9 bases agree with TRBD2. This CDR3 spans 18 amino acids. Trimming cost V 0 bases and J 2 bases; bases outside gene matches: 9. Germline lookup yields CDR1 LGHNA and CDR2 YNFKEQ. CDR3 in amino acids: CASSQDPSSGRPTDTQYF. The CDR3 DNA sequence: TGTGCCAGCAGCCAAGATCCAAGTAGCGGGAGACCCACAGATACGCAGTATTTT.